This T cell receptor beta chain is from a study of identical twins. Study-level points and caveats: Fewer insertions characterized abundant cord blood beta clonotypes, whereas memory repertoires showed none. Those out-of-frame alpha sequences shared by twins showed an excess of low generation probability. Recombination models fit unrelated individuals' TCR alpha sharing but underestimated twins'.

The V gene's germline CDR1 is SGHRS and CDR2 YFSETQ. The CDR3 sequence is 15 residues long. Trimming took 2 bases from V and 2 from J, leaving 12 bases between them. TCRdb called the 5' RACE reads again in MiXCR, with one record for every CDR3 protein. In the table there are approximately 240,000 distinct CDR3 sequences, roughly an eighth of which are singletons. This clonotype was seen only a few times. Antigen specificity is unknown. The sequenced sample was memory (CD45RO+) T cells sorted from blood. This sequence originates from a woman aged 18 to 35 in good health. This chain joins TRBV5-1 and TRBJ2-3; D gene uncertain. The CDR3: CASSLLTPLTDTQYF. The CDR3 coding sequence is TGCGCCAGCAGCTTATTGACTCCTCTCACAGATACGCAGTATTTT. Supplemented by reference TRBV5-1 and TRBJ2-3, the full variable domain reads KAGVTQTPRYLIKTRGQQVTLSCSPISGHRSVSWYQQTPGQGLQFLFEYFSETQRNKGNFPGRFSGRQFSNSRSEMNVSTLELGDSALYLCASSLLTPLTDTQYFGPGTRLTVL.